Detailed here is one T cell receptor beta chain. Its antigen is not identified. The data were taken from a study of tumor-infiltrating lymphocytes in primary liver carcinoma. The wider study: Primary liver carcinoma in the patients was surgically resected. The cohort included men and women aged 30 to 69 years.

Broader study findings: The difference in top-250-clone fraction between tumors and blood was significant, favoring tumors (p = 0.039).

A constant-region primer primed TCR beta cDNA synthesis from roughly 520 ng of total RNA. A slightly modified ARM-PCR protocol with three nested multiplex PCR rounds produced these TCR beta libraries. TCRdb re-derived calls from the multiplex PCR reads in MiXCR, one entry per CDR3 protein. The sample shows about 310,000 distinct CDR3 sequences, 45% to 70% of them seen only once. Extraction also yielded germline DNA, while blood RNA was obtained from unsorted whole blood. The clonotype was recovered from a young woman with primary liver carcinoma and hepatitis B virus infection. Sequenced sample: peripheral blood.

CDR3 sequence (DNA): TGTGCCAGCAGTTCTCCAGGGGACGTAACTAATGAAAAACTGTTTTTT. It codes for CASSSPGDVTNEKLFF. The chain has TRBV28 and TRBJ1-4; the D gene is possibly TRBD1 (6 bases). The CDR3 extends over 16 amino acids. Germline V gene sequence: CDR1 MDHEN, CDR2 SYDVKM. Trimming shortened V by 4 bases and J by 1 base, and 13 bases separated the two germline ends.